The 19 T cell receptor beta chains below come from one sample, sequenced in a study of cytomegalovirus exposure and HLA in healthy donors. The PCR was carried out with 60 Vbeta primers and 13 Jbeta primers. This table comes from immunoSEQ multiplex PCR, and its TCRdb copy is limited to in-frame clones, with some not included. This sample yields 100,000 to 150,000 clones, of which approximately 74% are seen a single time; roughly 7.3% belongs to the top ten. The sample was PBMCs. Receptors were obtained from a male donor in good health and CMV-seronegative.

This rearrangement joins TRBV11-1 to TRBJ2-6; D ambiguous. This CDR3 region has 15 residues. Trimming took 1 base from V and 0 from J, leaving 4 bases between them. The germline V gene encodes CDR1 SGHAT and CDR2 FQDESV (reference sequence). For the CDR3, the DNA is TGTGCCAGCAGCTTAGGCAGCTCTGGGGCCAACGTCCTGACTTTC. This translates into CASSLGSSGANVLTF.

The J gene is TRBJ1-1, the V gene TRBV20-1, with D unclear. V was trimmed by 6 bases and J by 2 bases, leaving 7 bases between them. This CDR3 region has 11 residues. The germline CDR1 and CDR2 sequences are DFQATT and SNEGSKA (reference sequence). Here the CDR3 DNA reads TGCAGTGCGCCCAGAAACACTGAAGCTTTCTTT. Amino acid sequence: CSAPRNTEAFF.

The rearrangement links TRBV10-1 to TRBJ2-7; no firm D call. The germline gives CDR1 WNHNN, CDR2 SYGVQD (reference sequence). CDR3 length: 11 amino acids. Trimming took off 7 bases at V and 2 bases at J, with 6 bases between the two ends. The CDR3 loop is CASIFPYEQYF. The CDR3, as DNA: TGCGCCAGCATCTTCCCCTACGAGCAGTACTTC.

V and J are TRBV18 and TRBJ2-1; 9 nucleotides line up with TRBD1. Trimming removed 3 bases from V and 7 bases from J; junction bases left unmatched: 7. The germline V gene encodes CDR1 KGHSH and CDR2 LQKENI. The CDR3 loop spans 15 amino acids. CDR3 in DNA: TGTGCCAGCTCACCGTCGACAGGGGGGTTGAATGAGCAGTTCTTC. Amino acids: CASSPSTGGLNEQFF.

V is TRBV18 and J is TRBJ2-3; a possible D gene is TRBD1 (5 bases). CDR1 KGHSH and CDR2 LQKENI come from the germline V gene. The ends were cut back, 2 bases at V and 2 bases at J, with 11 bases in the middle. The CDR3 extends over 15 amino acids. As DNA, the CDR3 is TGTGCCAGCTCACCAATAAGGGGTAACACAGATACGCAGTATTTT. Translated: CASSPIRGNTDTQYF.

V is TRBV5-1 and J is TRBJ2-1, with 14 bases identical to TRBD2. The V gene's germline CDR1 is SGHRS and CDR2 YFSETQ. CDR3 length: 19 residues. V lost 3 bases to trimming and J lost 3 bases; unmatched junction nucleotides: 11. CDR3: CASSSRLAGGLLIYNEQFF. CDR3 DNA: TGCGCCAGCAGCTCAAGACTAGCGGGAGGGCTCTTAATCTACAATGAGCAGTTCTTC.

V is TRBV5-5 and J is TRBJ1-1; the match to TRBD1 covers 11 bases. CDR3 size: 17 residues. In germline, CDR1 is SGHKS, CDR2 YYEKEE (reference sequence). The V and J ends lost 4 bases and 4 bases, in that order; junction bases with no gene match: 12. The CDR3 sequence: CASSRGTGGLLTTEAFF. The CDR3 DNA sequence: TGTGCCAGCAGCCGCGGGACAGGGGGTTTGTTAACCACTGAAGCTTTCTTT. Filled out from reference TRBV5-5 and TRBJ1-1, the complete variable domain reads DAGVTQSPTHLIKTRGQQVTLRCSPISGHKSVSWYQQVLGQGPQFIFQYYEKEERGRGNFPDRFSARQFPNYSSELNVNALLLGDSALYLCASSRGTGGLLTTEAFFGQGTRLTVV.

The rearrangement links TRBV6-5 to TRBJ2-3, with D maybe TRBD1 (5 bases). This CDR3 comprises 14 residues. V was trimmed by 4 bases and J by 0 bases, leaving 8 bases between them. The germline V gene encodes CDR1 MNHEY and CDR2 SVGAGI. The CDR3 bases are TGTGCCAGCAGTTTCCGGACAAGCACAGATACGCAGTATTTT. This codes for CASSFRTSTDTQYF.

The rearrangement links TRBV7-2 to TRBJ2-1; tentative D call: TRBD2 (5 bases). V lost 5 bases and J lost 9, with 17 bases in between. From germline, CDR1 is SGHTA and CDR2 FQGNSA. The CDR3 spans 14 residues. For the CDR3, the DNA is TGTGCCAGCAGCAGAGGTGGGAGTGTGGTTGAGCAGTTCTTC. Its translation: CASSRGGSVVEQFF.

V and J are TRBV7-6 and TRBJ1-2, with 8 bases fitting TRBD1. The germline CDR1 and CDR2 sequences are SGHVS and FNYEAQ. The V gene end was trimmed by 5 bases and the J gene end by 8 bases; junction bases not matched to a gene: 16. The CDR3 extends over 16 amino acids. Here the CDR3 DNA reads TGTGCCAGCAGCCCCCACTACTCGGACAGGGCCAACGGCTACACCTTC. It codes for CASSPHYSDRANGYTF.

This clone was recorded a few times. This chain connects TRBV5-6 to TRBJ1-1; 8 bases match TRBD1. Trimming at V came to 4 bases and at J to 5 bases, leaving 10 bases not matched to a gene. The CDR3 runs 15 residues. Germline V CDR1 and CDR2: SGHDT, YYEEEE. The CDR3 nucleotides read TGTGCCAGCAGCGCGACAGGGGATTGGGGAACTGAAGCTTTCTTT. Protein product: CASSATGDWGTEAFF.

Here the CDR3 DNA reads TGTGCCAGCAGTCCGGGGTCTCAAGAGACCCAGTACTTC. It codes for CASSPGSQETQYF. V and J are TRBV2 and TRBJ2-5; weak D call: TRBD2 (5 bases). V lost 5 bases, J lost 2 bases, and 9 bases lay in between. The CDR3 sequence is 13 residues long. Looked up from germline, CDR1 is SNHLY and CDR2 is FYNNEI.

V gene TRBV19 combines with J gene TRBJ1-3; possible D gene TRBD1, 6 bases. Germline CDR1 LNHDA, CDR2 SQIVND (reference sequence). This CDR3 region has 15 residues. Deletions cut 5 bases from V and 1 base from J, with 12 bases between. The CDR3 DNA sequence: TGTGCCAGTAGTTTTCCAGGGGAGTCTGGAAACACCATATATTTT. Translated: CASSFPGESGNTIYF.

The V gene is TRBV4-3, the J gene TRBJ2-1; 11 bases are shared with TRBD2. The CDR3 length is 17 residues. V shed 1 base, J shed 4 bases, and the junction held 6 bases outside the gene matches. CDR1 and CDR2 (germline): LGHNA, YSLEER. The CDR3 bases are TGCGCCAGCAGCCAAGCACTGGGACTAGCGGTTTACAATGAGCAGTTCTTC. This gives the protein CASSQALGLAVYNEQFF.

V gene TRBV15 combines with J gene TRBJ2-5; 10 bases align to TRBD2. V was pared by 1 base and J by 5 bases, with 4 bases of the junction left unmatched. The CDR3 totals 15 residues. The germline V gene has CDR1 LNHNV and CDR2 YYDKDF (reference sequence). The CDR3 sequence: CATSRGTSGLETQYF. The CDR3 region has the DNA TGTGCCACCAGCAGAGGGACTAGCGGTTTGGAGACCCAGTACTTC.

In this sample, this clone turned up once. In DNA form, the CDR3 reads TGCAGCGTTGATGCCCGGACAGGGGGGAACACTGAAGCTTTCTTT. It translates to CSVDARTGGNTEAFF. This sequence joins TRBV29-1 and TRBJ1-1; 10 bases are shared with TRBD1. The V gene end was trimmed by 3 bases and the J gene end by 1 base; junction bases not matched to a gene: 5. From germline, CDR1 is SQVTM and CDR2 ANQGSEA. This CDR3 is 15 amino acids long. The whole variable domain, filled in from reference TRBV29-1 and TRBJ1-1, reads SAVISQKPSRDICQRGTSLTIQCQVDSQVTMMFWYRQQPGQSLTLIATANQGSEATYESGFVIDKFPISRPNLTFSTLTVSNMSPEDSSIYLCSVDARTGGNTEAFFGQGTRLTVV.

The CDR3 here is CASSLGGGLAGQETQYF. The CDR3 nucleotides are TGTGCCAGCAGCTTAGGCGGAGGACTAGCGGGACAAGAGACCCAGTACTTC. The V and J genes are TRBV7-2 and TRBJ2-5; 12 positions agree with TRBD2. CDR1 is SGHTA and CDR2 is FQGNSA in the germline V gene. Trimming took 1 base from V and 2 from J; bases not matched to a gene: 5. The CDR3 covers 17 residues. The variable domain in full, completed from reference TRBV7-2 and TRBJ2-5, reads GAGVSQSPSNKVTEKGKDVELRCDPISGHTALYWYRQSLGQGLEFLIYFQGNSAPDKSGLPSDRFSAERTGGSVSTLTIQRTQQEDSAVYLCASSLGGGLAGQETQYFGPGTRLLVL.

This chain connects TRBV6-5 to TRBJ2-5, with a tentative D call TRBD2 (5 bases). The germline V gene has CDR1 MNHEY and CDR2 SVGAGI. Trimming took off 8 bases at V and 5 bases at J, with 12 bases between the two ends. This CDR3 is 12 amino acids long. Here the CDR3 reads CASGLPRETQYF. Here the CDR3 DNA reads TGTGCCAGCGGACTTCCGAGGGAGACCCAGTACTTC.

This clone was counted a few times. CDR3 bases: TGTGCCACCAGCAGAGATAAGGCAGGGTTAGAGACCCAGTACTTC. Protein product: CATSRDKAGLETQYF. This chain connects TRBV15 to TRBJ2-5; a weak D match, TRBD1 (5 bases). The germline gives CDR1 LNHNV, CDR2 YYDKDF (reference sequence). The CDR3 extends over 15 amino acids. Trimming removed 0 bases at V and 4 bases at J, with 12 bases between.